The rows below give T cell receptor beta chains drawn from one sample of a study of CD8+ T cells in alopecia areata. Clones were read by immunoSEQ multiplex PCR, and TCRdb kept only the in-frame ones, dropping some. The repertoire consists of 170,000 or so clones, with around 60% occurring once and the leading ten covering over 10%. The material sequenced was CD8+ T cells sorted from blood, taken at week 24, from a patient treated with tofacitinib. Every receptor here comes from a human donor with alopecia areata. Each CDR3 is given with its conserved first and last residue. The D gene is left open where the match is weak. Size is stated for part of the rows, as once, few or many counts, or as a class when the clone is expanded.

>TRBJ1-1|-|once|TRBV19
TGTGCCAGTAGTACCTTGGGTGGGGAAGCTTTCTTT
CASSTLGGEAFF
>TRBJ2-3|-|-|TRBV27
TGTGCCAGCAGTCTATACCGTGGGGCCACAGATACGCAGTATTTT
CASSLYRGATDTQYF
>TRBJ1-1|TRBD1|-|TRBV29-1
TGCAGCGCTCTGACAGGGTATAGTGAAGCTTTCTTT
CSALTGYSEAFF
>TRBJ1-2|-|once|TRBV29-1
TGCAGCGTTGAAGAGGGGGGGGCGCTCGGCTACACCTTC
CSVEEGGALGYTF
>TRBJ2-1|-|-|TRBV12-5
TGTGCTAGTGGTCCTAGTAGCCCTGAGCAGTTCTTC
CASGPSSPEQFF
>TRBJ1-2|-|few|TRBV27
TGTGCCACCCTGGGCCCCTTACAGGGATCGGTCTATGGCTACACCTTC
CATLGPLQGSVYGYTF
>TRBJ2-7|-|-|TRBV13
TGTGCCAGCAGCTCTGCGTTGGGGAATCCCTACGAGCAGTACTTC
CASSSALGNPYEQYF
>TRBJ2-1|-|-|TRBV2
TGTGCCAGCAGTGCTCGAGCTCCCGGGTCCTACAATGAGCAGTTCTTC
CASSARAPGSYNEQFF
>TRBJ2-6|-|-|TRBV7-9
TGTGCCAGCAGCCATAAAGCGTGGCCTGGGGCCAACGTCCTGACTTTC
CASSHKAWPGANVLTF
>TRBJ1-1|TRBD1|-|TRBV30
TGTGCCTGCCAATCGGGACAGGGTTTGTTAAACACTGAAGCTTTCTTT
CACQSGQGLLNTEAFF
>TRBJ2-5|-|-|TRBV20-1
TGCAGCCTCGGAGAGACCCAGTACTTC
CSLGETQYF
>TRBJ1-1|-|-|TRBV13
TGTGCCAGCAGCACCGACAGAATGAACACTGAAGCTTTCTTT
CASSTDRMNTEAFF
>TRBJ2-5|TRBD2|-|TRBV9
TGTGCCAGCAGCGGTGGGAGGGCCCGGTACCAAGAGACCCAGTACTTC
CASSGGRARYQETQYF
>TRBJ2-5|-|-|TRBV13
TGTGCCAGCAGCTCCGACCGCCAAGAGACCCAGTACTTC
CASSSDRQETQYF
>TRBJ1-3|TRBD1|few|TRBV12-5
TGTGCTAGTGGTGAGGGGGCGCTTGGAAACACCATATATTTT
CASGEGALGNTIYF
>TRBJ2-7|-|-|TRBV2
TGTGCCAGCAGTGAACACCCCTCCTACGAGCAGTACTTC
CASSEHPSYEQYF
>TRBJ2-3|TRBD2|-|TRBV4-2
TGTGCCAGCAGCCAAGAGGGGAGGGGGACTAGCGGGACAAGAAGCACAGATACGCAGTATTTT
CASSQEGRGTSGTRSTDTQYF
>TRBJ1-2|-|-|TRBV9
TGTGCCAGCAGCGCCTCGTCCGCCTATGGCTACACCTTC
CASSASSAYGYTF
>TRBJ1-2|-|-|TRBV27
TGTGCCAGCAGTTTAGTGGGTAGCGATGGCTACACCTTC
CASSLVGSDGYTF
>TRBJ2-7|-|-|TRBV2
TGTGCCAGCAGTGACAGCCACGAGCAGTACTTC
CASSDSHEQYF
>TRBJ1-2|-|-|TRBV27
TGTGCCGACGGGCCCGGGACAACAGCATATGGCTACACCTTC
CADGPGTTAYGYTF
>TRBJ2-7|-|few|TRBV2
TGTGCCAGCAGTGAAGGACCTATAGACACCTACGAGCAGTACTTC
CASSEGPIDTYEQYF
>TRBJ1-1|-|few|TRBV5-1
TGCGCCAGCAGGGAAGACAGCCCTGAAGCTTTCTTT
CASREDSPEAFF
>TRBJ2-1|TRBD2|few|TRBV4-1
TGCGCCAGCAGCCAAGTAGCGGGTGAGCAGTTCTTC
CASSQVAGEQFF
>TRBJ1-4|-|once|TRBV5-6
TGTGCCAGCAGCGCCTTAGGACCGGGGGCGGATGAAAAACTGTTTTTT
CASSALGPGADEKLFF
>TRBJ2-1|-|-|TRBV9
TGTGCCAGCAGCGTAGGGCGGAGCTCCTACAATGAGCAGTTCTTC
CASSVGRSSYNEQFF
>TRBJ2-7|-|-|TRBV6-1
TGTGCCAGCAGTGAAGCTGATGAGAGCTCCTACGAGCAGTACTTC
CASSEADESSYEQYF
>TRBJ2-5|-|-|TRBV4-1
TGCGCCAGCAGCCAAGGGGGGCCGAGGACCCAGTACTTC
CASSQGGPRTQYF
>TRBJ2-5|TRBD1|few|TRBV4-1
TGCGCCAGCAGCCACCACAGGGGGCAAGAGACCCAGTACTTC
CASSHHRGQETQYF
>TRBJ2-3|-|-|TRBV13
TGTGCCAGCAGCTCCGTCCTAAAAAGCATAGATACGCAGTATTTT
CASSSVLKSIDTQYF
>TRBJ1-2|-|once|TRBV19
TGTGCCAGTAGTATGCCCGGCCAGGGTCGGTATGGCTACACCTTC
CASSMPGQGRYGYTF
>TRBJ1-4|-|-|TRBV27
TGTGCCAGCAGTTTATCATCGGACGGTACAGAAAAACTGTTTTTT
CASSLSSDGTEKLFF
>TRBJ2-1|-|-|TRBV2
TGTGCCAGCAGTCTCCACTCAAGCTCCTACAATGAGCAGTTCTTC
CASSLHSSSYNEQFF
>TRBJ2-7|-|-|TRBV7-9
TGTGCCAGCAGCTTACCGCAAGACCCAACGGGCGAGCAGTACTTC
CASSLPQDPTGEQYF
>TRBJ1-2|-|-|TRBV6-5
TGTGCCAGCAGTTACTCCGGGGACGTGTATGGCTACACCTTC
CASSYSGDVYGYTF
>TRBJ2-2|-|-|TRBV29-1
TGCAGCGTTGAACCCCAAGCCGGGGAGCTGTTTTTT
CSVEPQAGELFF
>TRBJ2-6|-|-|TRBV6-5
TGTGCCAGCAGCGGGGGCACTGGGGCCAACGTCCTGACTTTC
CASSGGTGANVLTF
>TRBJ2-5|-|few|TRBV13
TGTGCCAGCAGCACTAGGGGAGGAGAGACCCAGTACTTC
CASSTRGGETQYF
>TRBJ1-2|-|few|TRBV5-1
TGCGCCAGCAGCGGAGACGAATACTGGACAGATGGCTACACCTTC
CASSGDEYWTDGYTF
>TRBJ1-5|-|-|TRBV7-9
TGTGCCAGCAGCCCCCCGGGGTTCGGTCAGCCCCAGCATTTT
CASSPPGFGQPQHF
>TRBJ2-3|-|once|TRBV9
TGTGCCAGCAGCGTACGGGACAGCACAGATACGCAGTATTTT
CASSVRDSTDTQYF
>TRBJ2-3|-|few|TRBV11-3
TGTGCCAGCAGCTCGGTCGCAGATACGCAGTATTTT
CASSSVADTQYF
>TRBJ2-3|-|few|TRBV2
TGTGCCAGCTACACAGATACGCAGTATTTT
CASYTDTQYF
>TRBJ1-2|-|-|TRBV30
TGTGCCTGGTTGGACAAGTTCGGCTACACCTTC
CAWLDKFGYTF
>TRBJ2-2|-|once|TRBV29-1
TGCAGCGTTGTCAAAACTACCGGGGAGCTGTTTTTT
CSVVKTTGELFF
>TRBJ2-2|TRBD2|few|TRBV12-5
TGTGCTAGTGGTTTGTGGACTAGCGGGGGGAACACCGGGGAGCTGTTTTTT
CASGLWTSGGNTGELFF
>TRBJ1-1|-|-|TRBV7-9
TGTGCCAGCACCCTAGTAGAGACTGAAGCTTTCTTT
CASTLVETEAFF
>TRBJ2-1|-|few|TRBV9
TGTGCCAGCGCTCGGGGGCGATACAATGAGCAGTTCTTC
CASARGRYNEQFF
>TRBJ1-2|-|-|TRBV29-1
TGCAGCGTTGATGGGGGTCAAAACTATGGCTACACCTTC
CSVDGGQNYGYTF
>TRBJ1-4|-|-|TRBV7-6
TGTGCCAGCAGCCCCAGCAATGAAAAACTGTTTTTT
CASSPSNEKLFF
>TRBJ2-1|TRBD1|-|TRBV5-1
TGCGCCAGCAGTGGGGCCCTGGACAGGGAGAAGGACAATGAGCAGTTCTTC
CASSGALDREKDNEQFF
>TRBJ2-7|-|few|TRBV11-2
TGTGCCAGCAGCTACAGCCCCTACGAGCAGTACTTC
CASSYSPYEQYF
>TRBJ2-5|TRBD2|-|TRBV4-1
TGCGCCAGCAGCCAAGATGGCCCTAGCGGGGCGAAGACCCAGTACTTC
CASSQDGPSGAKTQYF
>TRBJ2-7|-|-|TRBV20-1
TGCAGTGCTATGGAGGGCTACGAGCAGTACTTC
CSAMEGYEQYF